Below are 17 T cell receptor beta chains sequenced from a single sample in a study of T-cell reconstitution after alpha-beta-depleted transplantation in children. Preparing the TCRbeta library involved the use of unique molecular identifiers. TCRdb re-analysed the PCR reads in MiXCR, keeping a single row per CDR3 protein. The data contain about 400,000 distinct CDR3 sequences, roughly 20% of them singletons. Sequencing was performed on PBMCs from the stem cell graft donor, taken from the stem cell graft. These TCRs come from a human donor who donated a stem cell graft to a child with acute myeloid leukemia.

V gene TRBV18 combines with J gene TRBJ2-3, with 8 bases matching TRBD1. The CDR3 has 14 residues. The V segment lost 8 bases and the J segment 2 bases; nucleotides outside the gene matches: 6. Germline V gene sequence: CDR1 KGHSH, CDR2 LQKENI. For the CDR3, the DNA is TGTGCCAGCCACCGGGACAGGACCACAGATACGCAGTATTTT. It is translated as CASHRDRTTDTQYF.

This clonotype was counted between two and nine times. V gene TRBV28 combines with J gene TRBJ2-7; D is ambiguous. Trimming took 5 bases from V and 2 from J, leaving 13 bases between them. Looked up from germline, CDR1 is MDHEN and CDR2 is SYDVKM. The CDR3 runs 14 residues. CDR3 coding DNA: TGTGCCAGCAGTCGGCGGCAGGCCACCTACGAGCAGTACTTC. This codes for CASSRRQATYEQYF.

The V and J genes are TRBV3-1 and TRBJ1-1; no firm D call. With 1 base removed from V and 7 bases from J, the gap between germline ends came to 7 bases. The CDR3 spans 12 residues. Germline CDR1 LGHDT, CDR2 YNNKEL (reference sequence). The CDR3 DNA sequence: TGTGCCAGCAGCCAAGCGGTTGGTGAAGCTTTCTTT. Protein: CASSQAVGEAFF.

This clonotype appeared a few times. V is TRBV5-5 and J is TRBJ2-3; the match to TRBD1 covers 7 bases. V lost 0 bases and J lost 6; bases outside the gene matches: 4. Germline CDR1 is SGHKS and CDR2 is YYEKEE (reference sequence). The CDR3 contains 14 residues. CDR3 DNA sequence: TGTGCCAGCAGCTTGGAAGGGGGCCAGGATACGCAGTATTTT. Residues: CASSLEGGQDTQYF. Filled out from reference TRBV5-5 and TRBJ2-3, the complete variable domain reads DAGVTQSPTHLIKTRGQQVTLRCSPISGHKSVSWYQQVLGQGPQFIFQYYEKEERGRGNFPDRFSARQFPNYSSELNVNALLLGDSALYLCASSLEGGQDTQYFGPGTRLTVL.

The V and J genes are TRBV5-1 and TRBJ2-7; possibly TRBD1 for D (6 bases). Trimming left V 4 bases short and J 1 base short, with 12 bases between. Per the germline V gene, CDR1 is SGHRS and CDR2 is YFSETQ. The CDR3 sequence is 14 residues long. For the CDR3, the DNA is TGCGCCAGCAGCCCGCGAGGACAGTCCTACGAGCAGTACTTC. Its protein is CASSPRGQSYEQYF.

The gene calls are TRBV24-1 and TRBJ2-1; possibly TRBD2 for D (6 bases). V lost 4 bases and J 2 bases, leaving 11 bases between the germline ends. The CDR3 contains 15 residues. CDR1 is KGHDR and CDR2 is SFDVKD in the germline V gene. CDR3 region: CATSETGVPYNEQFF. The CDR3 DNA reads TGTGCCACCAGTGAGACGGGAGTCCCCTACAATGAGCAGTTCTTC.

There are many counts of this clonotype. The V gene is TRBV11-2, the J gene TRBJ2-3, with TRBD1 matching over 7 bases. With V trimmed by 6 bases and J by 6 bases, 15 bases remained unmatched. Looked up from germline, CDR1 is SGHAT and CDR2 is FQNNGV. This CDR3 has 16 amino acids. As DNA, the CDR3 is TGTGCCAGCAGTCAGGGGGTTCTCACTCCGGCGGATACGCAGTATTTT. Its translation is CASSQGVLTPADTQYF.

This clonotype was observed a few times. The chain combines TRBV27 with TRBJ2-7; 7 nucleotides align to TRBD1. The V gene end was trimmed by 6 bases and the J gene end by 0 bases; junction bases not matched to a gene: 8. Per germline, CDR1 MNHEY and CDR2 SMNVEV (reference sequence). The CDR3 consists of 15 residues. The CDR3 coding sequence is TGTGCCAGCAGCAATACAGGGGTTAGCTCCTACGAGCAGTACTTC. Its translation: CASSNTGVSSYEQYF.

This clonotype appeared many times. The chain couples TRBV29-1 to TRBJ2-1, with a tentative D call TRBD1 (7 bases). CDR1 and CDR2 (germline): SQVTM, ANQGSEA. This CDR3 has 14 residues. Trimming removed 2 bases at V and 4 bases at J, with 12 bases between. The CDR3 nucleotides are TGCAGCGTTGAATCCAGGGGGAGGTACAATGAGCAGTTCTTC. Amino acid sequence: CSVESRGRYNEQFF.

This chain joins TRBV24-1 and TRBJ2-1, with 8 bases aligning to TRBD2. Germline CDR1 reads KGHDR; CDR2 reads SFDVKD. This CDR3 spans 19 amino acids. V dropped 8 bases and J dropped 0; count of bases not matched to a gene: 17. CDR3 sequence: CATIPLAGSFPSSYNEQFF. For the CDR3, the DNA is TGTGCCACCATTCCCCTAGCGGGTAGTTTTCCGAGCTCCTACAATGAGCAGTTCTTC.

The sample holds a few counts of this clonotype. The chain recombines TRBV12-3 or TRBV12-4 with TRBJ1-2, with TRBD1 matching over 9 bases. The CDR3 covers 16 residues. Trimming cost V 9 bases and J 7 bases; bases outside gene matches: 18. The CDR3 is CASGPTGTGRLGGYTF. The CDR3 region has the DNA TGTGCCAGTGGACCGACCGGGACAGGGCGCTTGGGTGGCTACACCTTC.

The gene calls are TRBV12-3 or TRBV12-4 and TRBJ2-7, with D perhaps matching TRBD1 (6 bases). The CDR3 covers 16 residues. Trimming removed 5 bases at V and 2 bases at J, with 19 bases between. CDR3 nucleotides: TGTGCCAGCAGTCCCCTCCGGGACACGGGGACCTACGAGCAGTACTTC. This translates into CASSPLRDTGTYEQYF.

The V call is TRBV29-1, the J call TRBJ1-5; maybe TRBD1 (5 bases). Trimming pared 8 bases from V and 0 bases from J, leaving 23 bases between. The CDR3 spans 17 residues. Germline V CDR1 and CDR2: SQVTM, ANQGSEA. CDR3 protein: CSFFCHVGLFSNQPQHF. The DNA for the CDR3 is TGCAGCTTCTTCTGCCACGTGGGACTCTTTAGCAATCAGCCCCAGCATTTT.

This clonotype has at least ten counts. This chain joins TRBV5-5 and TRBJ2-7; D uncertain. V gave up 2 bases and J gave up 3 bases, with 6 bases separating them. Germline loops: CDR1 SGHKS, CDR2 YYEKEE (reference sequence). The CDR3 runs to 12 residues. As DNA, the CDR3 is TGTGCCAGCAGCTTACTCCTCTACGAGCAGTACTTC. Its protein product is CASSLLLYEQYF.

This clonotype was counted a few times. The J gene is TRBJ2-7, the V gene TRBV27, with 8 nucleotides matching TRBD1. V trimming: 1 base; J trimming: 6 bases; junction bases outside the gene matches: 2. This CDR3 is 13 amino acids long. Germline CDR1 reads MNHEY; CDR2 reads SMNVEV (reference sequence). CDR3 region: CASSLYTGGEQYF. The CDR3 bases are TGTGCCAGCAGTTTATACACAGGGGGCGAGCAGTACTTC.

This clonotype came up a few times. The genes are TRBV27 and TRBJ2-1; D not certain. Trimming left V 8 bases short and J 5 bases short, with 10 bases between. Germline CDR1 MNHEY, CDR2 SMNVEV (reference sequence). This CDR3 is built from 12 residues. The CDR3: CASGTPNNEQFF. The CDR3 nucleotides read TGTGCCAGCGGAACACCGAACAATGAGCAGTTCTTC.

This clonotype was found a few times. This sequence joins TRBV29-1 and TRBJ2-1; D gene uncertain. Looked up from germline, CDR1 is SQVTM and CDR2 is ANQGSEA. This CDR3 comprises 12 residues. Trimming removed 1 base from V and 5 bases from J, with 6 bases in between. This CDR3 reads CSVEGNNNEQFF. The DNA of the CDR3 is TGCAGCGTTGAAGGGAACAACAATGAGCAGTTCTTC.